The clone carrying this T cell receptor (beta chain) has just one count. Its cognate antigen is unknown. The CDR3 has 14 residues. Germline CDR1 is SEHNR and CDR2 is FQNEAQ (reference sequence). V lost 3 bases to trimming and J lost 3 bases, with 11 bases between them. The sample comes from a study of cytomegalovirus exposure and HLA in healthy donors. PCR involved 60 Vbeta and 13 Jbeta primers. Repertoires were generated with immunoSEQ multiplex PCR, while TCRdb's copy carries only in-frame clones and drops some. The data hold 310,000 or so clones, with about 90% observed a single time. Study-wide results and limits: Association of a missense DCLRE1C variant with TCR beta V- and J-gene trimming was reported in a later analysis.

Sequenced material: PBMCs. The chain combines TRBV7-9 with TRBJ1-1, with D hard to call. The receptor comes from a woman under 30 in good health and CMV-seronegative. The CDR3 DNA sequence: TGTGCCAGCAGCTTCCCAGGTCCAGACACTGAAGCTTTCTTT. This translates into CASSFPGPDTEAFF.